This T cell receptor (beta chain) was observed in a study of cytomegalovirus exposure and HLA in healthy donors. The overall study: Per a later analysis, the 666 first-cohort and 95 to 150 validation repertoires shared one platform.

The ends were cut back, 2 bases at V and 6 bases at J, with 5 bases in the middle. Germline CDR1 SGHDT, CDR2 YYEEEE. This CDR3 is built from 12 residues. On this clone: No antigen is known for it.

Study-level points and caveats: High specificity and sensitivity for cytomegalovirus status were reported for the classifier. Listed as cytomegalovirus-associated were 164 TCR beta chains.

Only in-frame clones appear in the TCRdb table, and some are missing; sequencing was by immunoSEQ multiplex PCR. The table lists more than 95,000 clones, 85% to 95% of them singletons. Sequencing was performed on PBMCs. This chain joins TRBV5-6 and TRBJ2-2; D is ambiguous. The clonotype comes from a woman younger than 30 in good health and CMV-seronegative. The CDR3 DNA is TGTGCCAGCAGCTTCGGTTCCGGGGAGCTGTTTTTT. It is translated as CASSFGSGELFF.